A single sample gave rise to the 29 T cell receptor beta chains below, sequenced in a study of blood T cell repertoires in COVID-19 (dated by TCRdb to 2018 to 2020). Receptors were amplified or captured by the immunoSEQ multiplex PCR assay. TCRdb took over this immuneACCESS table, retaining in-frame rearrangements with V and J assigned. Such tables are incomplete; in checked studies, under half of the missing clones stem from an unresolved V gene, and the remainder is unexplained. This sample is represented by around 61,000 clones; roughly 81% of them were singletons. The ten largest account for more than 15% of the sample. Sequenced: peripheral blood. These receptors were collected from an older man with acute or convalescent COVID-19.

V is TRBV19 and J is TRBJ2-6, with D uncertain. Trimming pared 4 bases from V and 0 bases from J, leaving 13 bases between. CDR1 is LNHDA, CDR2 SQIVND, per germline (reference sequence). The CDR3 is made up of 17 amino acids. The DNA for the CDR3 is TGTGCCAGTAGTAGAGAGAACAGTTTCTCTGGGGCCAACGTCCTGACTTTC. Translation: CASSRENSFSGANVLTF. The full variable domain, completed using reference TRBV19 and TRBJ2-6, is DGGITQSPKYLFRKEGQNVTLSCEQNLNHDAMYWYRQDPGQGLRLIYYSQIVNDFQKGDIAEGYSVSREKKESFPLTVTSAQKNPTAFYLCASSRENSFSGANVLTFGAGSRLTVL.

The CDR3 region is CASRLAVSSYNEQFF. As DNA, the CDR3 is TGCGCCAGCAGACTAGCGGTAAGCTCCTACAATGAGCAGTTCTTC. The chain combines TRBV5-1 with TRBJ2-1; 8 bases are a match to TRBD2. Germline V gene sequence: CDR1 SGHRS, CDR2 YFSETQ. V lost 5 bases, J lost 0 bases, and 4 bases stayed unmatched. The CDR3 sequence is 15 residues long. Full variable domain (missing parts from reference TRBV5-1 and TRBJ2-1): KAGVTQTPRYLIKTRGQQVTLSCSPISGHRSVSWYQQTPGQGLQFLFEYFSETQRNKGNFPGRFSGRQFSNSRSEMNVSTLELGDSALYLCASRLAVSSYNEQFFGPGTRLTVL.

CDR3 residues: CASSSHELKPNYGYTF. The CDR3 region has the DNA TGTGCCAGCAGCTCCCACGAACTCAAGCCAAACTATGGCTACACCTTC. The V call is TRBV7-8, the J call TRBJ1-2; D call uncertain. The CDR3 totals 16 residues. Germline CDR1 SGHVS, CDR2 FQNEAQ. Trimming took 4 bases from V and 2 from J, leaving 17 bases between them.

This chain links TRBV6-5 with TRBJ1-1; 7 bases fit TRBD1. The junction had 12 bases not matched to a gene; V was cut back by 5 bases and J by 6 bases. In germline, CDR1 is MNHEY, CDR2 SVGAGI. The CDR3 has 15 amino acids. DNA of the CDR3: TGTGCCAGCAGTCAACCGGGACAGACCTCCCCTGAAGCTTTCTTT. Amino acids: CASSQPGQTSPEAFF.

This chain connects TRBV5-1 to TRBJ2-7; perhaps TRBD1 as D (6 bases). V was cut by 3 bases and J by 1 base, with 8 bases left in between. Germline values: CDR1 SGHRS, CDR2 YFSETQ. The CDR3 consists of 13 residues. The DNA for the CDR3 is TGCGCCAGCAGCTACGGACAGTCCTACGAGCAGTACTTC. Protein: CASSYGQSYEQYF.

This chain links TRBV7-2 with TRBJ2-7; D possibly corresponds to TRBD1 (6 bases). CDR1 and CDR2 from the germline V gene are SGHTA and FQGNSA. Trimming removed 1 base from V and 3 bases from J, with 10 bases in between. The CDR3 length is 14 residues. The CDR3 sequence is CASSLVVGGYEQYF. CDR3 nucleotides: TGTGCCAGCAGCTTAGTTGTAGGGGGCTACGAGCAGTACTTC.

This chain connects TRBV3-1 (or the pseudogene TRBV3-2) to TRBJ2-2; TRBD2 agrees at 10 bases. V was clipped by 3 bases and J by 4 bases; unmatched bases: 11. The CDR3 runs 18 residues. CDR1 is LGHDT and CDR2 is YNNKEL in the germline V gene (reference sequence). The CDR3, as DNA: TGTGCCAGCAGCCAGCGACTAGCGGGTCTCGACGGCACCGGGGAGCTGTTTTTT. This translates into CASSQRLAGLDGTGELFF.

The rearrangement joins TRBV18 to TRBJ1-2, with 7 nucleotides matching TRBD1. This CDR3 region has 16 residues. V lost 4 bases, J lost 7 bases, and 15 bases stayed unmatched. Looked up from germline, CDR1 is KGHSH and CDR2 is LQKENI. CDR3 in DNA: TGTGCCAGCTCACTAGGAACAGGGGTCATTAGCGGTGGCTACACCTTC. Translation: CASSLGTGVISGGYTF.

The chain joins TRBV18 to TRBJ2-1; TRBD1 agrees at 7 bases. Germline lookup yields CDR1 KGHSH and CDR2 LQKENI. This CDR3 comprises 16 residues. Losses at the gene ends were 1 base for V and 0 bases for J; bases not matched to a gene: 3. The CDR3 region has the DNA TGTGCCAGCTCACCACTACAGGGGAGCTCCTACAATGAGCAGTTCTTC. It translates to CASSPLQGSSYNEQFF. The full variable domain, rest sourced from reference TRBV18 and TRBJ2-1, is NAGVMQNPRHLVRRRGQEARLRCSPMKGHSHVYWYRQLPEEGLKFMVYLQKENIIDESGMPKERFSAEFPKEGPSILRIQQVVRGDSAAYFCASSPLQGSSYNEQFFGPGTRLTVL.

J is TRBJ2-1 and V is TRBV14; 8 bases map to TRBD2. Germline V gene sequence: CDR1 SGHDN, CDR2 FVKESK. This CDR3 has 15 residues. After removal of 1 base from V and 9 bases from J, the junction contained 8 bases not matched to a gene. CDR3 coding DNA: TGTGCCAGCAGCCAAGGCGGGAGGAGGCATGGTGAGCAGTTCTTC. It yields the protein CASSQGGRRHGEQFF.

This clone was seen a few times. This sequence joins TRBV28 and TRBJ2-3; a weak D match, TRBD2 (5 bases). V gave up 2 bases and J gave up 3 bases, with 24 bases separating them. The V gene's germline CDR1 is MDHEN and CDR2 SYDVKM. The CDR3 runs to 19 residues. CDR3 DNA sequence: TGTGCCAGCAGTTTACCCAAGTCAGCTAGCTATATTCTGACAGATACGCAGTATTTT. Protein: CASSLPKSASYILTDTQYF.

This chain connects TRBV11-2 to TRBJ1-3; tentatively, D is TRBD1 (6 bases). The CDR3 runs to 16 residues. V gave up 3 bases and J gave up 3 bases, with 15 bases separating them. Germline V lookup: CDR1 SGHAT, CDR2 FQNNGV. The CDR3 loop is CASSFNGGRGGNTIYF. The CDR3 DNA reads TGTGCCAGCAGCTTTAACGGGGGGCGCGGTGGAAACACCATATATTTT.

This rearrangement joins TRBV7-9 to TRBJ1-2; 8 bases line up with TRBD1. Germline CDR1 SEHNR, CDR2 FQNEAQ (reference sequence). J gave up 2 bases and V 5 bases, and 16 bases lay outside the gene matches. This CDR3 has 18 amino acids. The CDR3 DNA follows: TGTGCCAGCAGCCTGAGCCCCGGACAGGGAGCGATAAACTATGGCTACACCTTC. The encoded protein is CASSLSPGQGAINYGYTF.

CDR3 in DNA: TGCGCCAGCAGTGAAAGGGCAAGGGGTGAGCAGTACTTC. This encodes CASSERARGEQYF. This chain connects TRBV10-2 to TRBJ2-7; D is possibly TRBD1 (5 bases). The CDR3 length is 13 residues. V gave up 3 bases and J gave up 7 bases, with 13 bases separating them. The V gene's germline CDR1 is WSHSY and CDR2 SAAADI.

The V and J genes are TRBV18 and TRBJ1-2, with TRBD1 matching 9 bases. The CDR3 extends over 14 amino acids. The V gene end was trimmed by 6 bases and the J gene end by 0 bases; junction bases not matched to a gene: 2. CDR1 is KGHSH and CDR2 is LQKENI in the germline V gene. In DNA, the CDR3 is TGTGCCAGCTCTTGGGACAGGGCTAACTATGGCTACACCTTC. Protein product: CASSWDRANYGYTF.

The V gene is TRBV7-2, the J gene TRBJ1-2; D is perhaps TRBD1 (5 bases). The V end lost 7 bases, the J end lost 0 bases, and 6 bases lay between the germline ends. CDR3 length equals 12 residues. From germline, CDR1 is SGHTA and CDR2 FQGNSA. Here the CDR3 reads CASTDTNYGYTF. The CDR3 DNA reads as TGTGCCAGCACGGACACTAACTATGGCTACACCTTC.

This clone was counted only a few times. The CDR3 loop reads CATSERGLNTGELFF. CDR3 DNA: TGTGCCACCAGTGAAAGGGGCCTTAACACCGGGGAGCTGTTTTTT. The V gene is TRBV24-1, the J gene TRBJ2-2; maybe TRBD1 (5 bases). Trimming cost V 4 bases and J 2 bases, with 10 bases left between them. Germline V CDR1 and CDR2: KGHDR, SFDVKD. CDR3 length: 15 residues.

V and J are TRBV4-3 and TRBJ2-1; D not resolved. The CDR3 spans 13 residues. Germline V gene lookup returns CDR1 LGHNA and CDR2 YSLEER. The ends were cut back, 3 bases at V and 9 bases at J, with 12 bases in the middle. For the CDR3, the DNA is TGCGCCAGCAGCCAGGGCAGAAGGTTTGAGCAGTTCTTC. Protein sequence: CASSQGRRFEQFF.

This clone was counted a single time. This sequence joins TRBV5-6 and TRBJ2-7; D is unclear. CDR1 and CDR2 (germline): SGHDT, YYEEEE. The ends were cut back, 1 base at V and 1 base at J, with 9 bases in the middle. CDR3 length: 14 amino acids. As DNA, the CDR3 is TGTGCCAGCAGCTTGTATCAGACTTCCTACGAGCAGTACTTC. It specifies CASSLYQTSYEQYF.

The V gene is TRBV11-2, the J gene TRBJ2-5; 10 bases match TRBD2. Germline V gene sequence: CDR1 SGHAT, CDR2 FQNNGV. The CDR3 has 15 residues. The J segment lost 5 bases and the V segment lost 4 bases, leaving 7 bases of the junction unmatched. As DNA, the CDR3 is TGTGCCAGCAGCTATCCGGGACTAGCGCCTGAGACCCAGTACTTC. It codes for CASSYPGLAPETQYF. The full variable domain, with the rest looked up from reference TRBV11-2 and TRBJ2-5, is EAGVAQSPRYKIIEKRQSVAFWCNPISGHATLYWYQQILGQGPKLLIQFQNNGVVDDSQLPKDRFSAERLKGVDSTLKIQPAKLEDSAVYLCASSYPGLAPETQYFGPGTRLLVL.

V is TRBV7-6 and J is TRBJ2-5, with D maybe TRBD1 (6 bases). CDR1 SGHVS and CDR2 FNYEAQ come from the germline V gene. The ends were cut back, 3 bases at V and 5 bases at J, with 13 bases in the middle. The CDR3 spans 14 residues. The CDR3, as DNA: TGTGCCAGCAGCTTTATTTCAGGGGCCGAGACCCAGTACTTC. This encodes CASSFISGAETQYF.

This rearrangement joins TRBV2 to TRBJ1-2; 7 nucleotides line up with TRBD1. The CDR3 consists of 15 residues. In germline, CDR1 is SNHLY, CDR2 FYNNEI. After removal of 6 bases from V and 4 bases from J, the junction contained 11 bases not matched to a gene. CDR3 in amino acids: CASRALTGAGYGYTF. As DNA, the CDR3 is TGTGCCAGCAGAGCACTTACAGGGGCGGGCTATGGCTACACCTTC.

This chain links TRBV2 with TRBJ1-1; 9 positions agree with TRBD1. V lost 6 bases, J lost 6 bases, and 8 bases stayed unmatched. Germline lookup yields CDR1 SNHLY and CDR2 FYNNEI. CDR3 size: 14 residues. The CDR3, as DNA: TGTGCCAGCAGGAAGGGACAGGGCATATCTGAAGCTTTCTTT. Amino acid sequence: CASRKGQGISEAFF.

The rearrangement uses TRBV24-1 and TRBJ1-2, with 9 nucleotides matching TRBD1. J lost 2 bases, V lost 3 bases, and 6 bases had no gene match. Germline V gene data show CDR1 as KGHDR and CDR2 as SFDVKD. The CDR3 length is 16 residues. In DNA, the CDR3 is TGTGCCACCAGTGATCCCTCCGACAGGGGGAACTATGGCTACACCTTC. It encodes CATSDPSDRGNYGYTF.

This sequence joins TRBV10-2 and TRBJ1-2; 7 nucleotides agree with TRBD1. Per the germline V gene, CDR1 is WSHSY and CDR2 is SAAADI. V dropped 5 bases and J dropped 6; count of bases not matched to a gene: 12. The CDR3 has 15 residues. CDR3 in amino acids: CASSTTGAEGHGYTF. DNA for the CDR3: TGCGCCAGCAGTACCACAGGGGCGGAGGGGCATGGCTACACCTTC.

This chain joins TRBV6-6 and TRBJ2-1, with D maybe TRBD1 (6 bases). Germline-derived CDR1 and CDR2 are MNHNY and SVGAGI (reference sequence). The CDR3 is made up of 13 amino acids. V lost 6 bases and J 6 bases, leaving 12 bases between the germline ends. CDR3 coding DNA: TGTGCCAGCAGCCCAGGGGACGGCAATGAGCAGTTCTTC. It encodes CASSPGDGNEQFF.

The chain links TRBV15 to TRBJ2-5, with D unclear. CDR3 length: 13 amino acids. The V end was cut by 2 bases, the J end by 5 bases, with 9 bases between. Germline V gene data show CDR1 as LNHNV and CDR2 as YYDKDF (reference sequence). CDR3 amino acids: CATSRTRSETQYF. The CDR3 region has the DNA TGTGCCACCAGCAGAACCCGAAGCGAGACCCAGTACTTC.

The chain carries TRBV19 and TRBJ1-1; D remains unclear. Trimming left V 5 bases short and J 2 bases short, with 18 bases between. The CDR3 is 16 amino acids. CDR1 is LNHDA, CDR2 SQIVND, per germline (reference sequence). In DNA form, the CDR3 reads TGTGCCAGTAGTTTGAGGACGGGGAGGACTAACACTGAAGCTTTCTTT. It codes for CASSLRTGRTNTEAFF.

This clone appeared a single time. The chain uses TRBV4-3 and TRBJ1-6; TRBD1 aligns across 8 bases. This CDR3 has 16 residues. The V gene end was trimmed by 1 base and the J gene end by 5 bases; junction bases not matched to a gene: 4. Germline assignment: CDR1 LGHNA and CDR2 YSLEER. The CDR3 DNA is TGCGCCAGCAGCCAAGCGACAGGGGCGAATAATTCACCCCTCCACTTT. As protein: CASSQATGANNSPLHF.